These 12 T cell receptor beta chains were sequenced from one sample in a study of blood T cell repertoires in COVID-19. Assay used: immunoSEQ multiplex PCR; TCRdb lists only in-frame clones, some missing. The sample has some 270,000 clones, 65% to 85% seen once. The sample comprised peripheral blood. These receptors all stem from a woman in her thirties or forties who had recovered from COVID-19.

DNA for the CDR3: TGTGCCAGCTCACCCAGTCCCCATCTCGCGACAGGGGGTGGAAACACCATATATTTT. It specifies CASSPSPHLATGGGNTIYF. The rearrangement uses TRBV18 and TRBJ1-3; TRBD1 aligns across 9 bases. The junction had 15 bases not matched to a gene; V was cut back by 3 bases and J by 3 bases. CDR3 length equals 19 residues. Per germline, CDR1 KGHSH and CDR2 LQKENI.

This rearrangement joins TRBV5-1 to TRBJ1-6; D call uncertain. The V end lost 3 bases, the J end lost 6 bases, and 10 bases lay between the germline ends. Germline CDR1 reads SGHRS; CDR2 reads YFSETQ. CDR3 length: 14 residues. This CDR3 is CASSSLLTNSPLHF. The CDR3 DNA follows: TGCGCCAGCAGCTCTCTTCTAACTAATTCACCCCTCCACTTT.

The V and J genes are TRBV30 and TRBJ2-1; 9 bases agree with TRBD2. V lost 5 bases, J lost 1 base, and 15 bases stayed unmatched. There are 18 residues in the CDR3. CDR1 is GTSNPN and CDR2 is SVGIG in the germline V gene (reference sequence). The CDR3 coding sequence is TGTGCCTGGGCTGGGATACTGGGGCGGGGGGGTTCCTACAATGAGCAGTTCTTC. As protein: CAWAGILGRGGSYNEQFF.

This clone has just one count. The rearrangement uses TRBV12-3 or TRBV12-4 and TRBJ2-5; no definite D call. The CDR3 sequence is 12 residues long. The ends were cut back, 1 base at V and 7 bases at J, with 7 bases in the middle. The CDR3 nucleotides read TGTGCCAGCAGTTTAGACTACCGGACCCAGTACTTC. It yields the protein CASSLDYRTQYF.

The chain uses TRBV11-3 and TRBJ2-1; 11 nucleotides agree with TRBD1. The trim removed 5 bases at V and 4 bases at J, leaving 4 bases unmatched. Germline V gene sequence: CDR1 SGHNT, CDR2 YENEEA. This CDR3 is 15 amino acids long. The CDR3 region is CASSPGTGGYNEQFF. The CDR3 DNA sequence: TGTGCCAGCAGCCCCGGGACAGGGGGTTACAATGAGCAGTTCTTC. The complete variable domain, with remaining parts taken from reference TRBV11-3 and TRBJ2-1, reads EAGVVQSPRYKIIEKKQPVAFWCNPISGHNTLYWYLQNLGQGPELLIRYENEEAVDDSQLPKDRFSAERLKGVDSTLKIQPAELGDSAVYLCASSPGTGGYNEQFFGPGTRLTVL.

The rearrangement joins TRBV6-1 to TRBJ2-7, with TRBD1 matching over 12 bases. The CDR3 is 15 amino acids. Per germline, CDR1 MNHNS and CDR2 SASEGT. After removal of 3 bases from V and 4 bases from J, the junction contained 4 bases not matched to a gene. The CDR3 coding sequence is TGTGCCAGCAGTGAGGGACAGGGGGCGGGTTACGAGCAGTACTTC. Its translation is CASSEGQGAGYEQYF.

V is TRBV3-1 (or the pseudogene TRBV3-2) and J is TRBJ2-4; D not certain. From germline, CDR1 is LGHDT and CDR2 YNNKEL (reference sequence). This CDR3 has 14 amino acids. With 4 bases removed from V and 0 bases from J, the gap between germline ends came to 7 bases. The CDR3 region is CASSRREAKNIQYF. The CDR3 DNA reads TGTGCCAGCAGCCGAAGAGAAGCCAAAAACATTCAGTACTTC.

V is TRBV2 and J is TRBJ2-5; D remains ambiguous. CDR3 length: 11 amino acids. Germline V gives CDR1 SNHLY, CDR2 FYNNEI. With 4 bases removed from V and 7 bases from J, the gap between germline ends came to 7 bases. The CDR3 is CASSGSLTQYF. In nucleotides, the CDR3 is TGTGCCAGCAGTGGGAGCCTGACCCAGTACTTC.

In its sample, this clone was seen once. The rearrangement uses TRBV9 and TRBJ1-1, with D uncertain. Germline V lookup: CDR1 SGDLS, CDR2 YYNGEE. The CDR3 length is 13 residues. Trimming stripped 3 bases from V and 3 bases from J, with 9 bases between. This chain's CDR3 is CASSATRDTEAFF. The CDR3 coding sequence is TGTGCCAGCAGCGCTACCCGGGACACTGAAGCTTTCTTT.

This clone occurred once. V is TRBV2 and J is TRBJ2-7; 9 positions agree with TRBD1. Germline CDR1 and CDR2: SNHLY and FYNNEI. The length of the CDR3 is 13 residues. V gave up 6 bases and J gave up 5 bases; unmatched junction bases: 5. The CDR3 nucleotides read TGTGCCAGCAGCGGGACAGGGTTCGACGAGCAGTACTTC. Its translation is CASSGTGFDEQYF.

This clone came up many times. The rearrangement links TRBV9 to TRBJ1-2; D gene unclear. Germline V gives CDR1 SGDLS, CDR2 YYNGEE. This CDR3 is 12 amino acids long. Between the trimmed V and J ends, which lost 3 bases and 1 base, there was a span of 4 bases. CDR3 amino acids: CASSAYNYGYTF. The CDR3 coding sequence is TGTGCCAGCAGCGCTTATAACTATGGCTACACCTTC.

The rearrangement uses TRBV2 and TRBJ1-2, with 10 bases matching TRBD1. This CDR3 is 14 amino acids long. Germline loops: CDR1 SNHLY, CDR2 FYNNEI. With V trimmed by 6 bases and J by 8 bases, 9 bases remained unmatched. CDR3 nucleotide sequence: TGTGCCAGCAGCCCAAATTGGACAGGGGGGGGCTACACCTTC. Encoded protein: CASSPNWTGGGYTF. The entire variable domain, with the rest obtained from reference TRBV2 and TRBJ1-2, is as follows: EPEVTQTPSHQVTQMGQEVILRCVPISNHLYFYWYRQILGQKVEFLVSFYNNEISEKSEIFDDQFSVERPDGSNFTLKIRSTKLEDSAMYFCASSPNWTGGGYTFGSGTRLTVV.